The sequence of this T cell receptor (beta chain) was determined in a study of shared clonotypes between healthy human individuals. Germline values: CDR1 SGHDT, CDR2 YYEEEE. This CDR3 spans 14 amino acids. V was cut by 4 bases and J by 4 bases, with 15 bases left in between. The method was immunoSEQ multiplex PCR; TCRdb's version includes in-frame clones alone and lacks a portion of them. The table includes roughly 1.4 million clones, approximately 98.5% detected once. The source is a man aged 30 to 45 in good health. What was sequenced was naive CD4+ T cells sorted from blood. Indicated subset: CD45RA+ positively selected. This rearrangement joins TRBV5-6 to TRBJ2-7; tentatively, D is TRBD2 (5 bases). The CDR3 region has the DNA TGTGCCAGCAGCCCGGGATGGTTATCGTACGAGCAGTACTTC. It translates to CASSPGWLSYEQYF.